Presented here are 8 T cell receptor beta chains from one specimen sequenced in a study of long-term antiretroviral therapy in people with HIV. The assay used was immunoSEQ (version v3.0), run at survey level. Repertoires were generated with immunoSEQ multiplex PCR, while TCRdb's copy carries only in-frame clones and drops some. The top ten hold roughly 18% of the sample, which has around 12,000 clones, about 80% seen once. Here the sequenced sample was unsorted PBMCs, taken nearly 8.5 years after starting antiretroviral therapy. The receptor source for this set is a man in his fifties with HIV.

This clone was observed a handful of times. The chain is built from TRBV6-5 and TRBJ1-6; possibly TRBD1 for D (5 bases). The germline V gene encodes CDR1 MNHEY and CDR2 SVGAGI. This CDR3 contains 14 residues. Trimming removed 6 bases from V and 10 bases from J, with 16 bases in between. CDR3 residues: CASRPRVGSSPLHF. In nucleotides, the CDR3 is TGTGCCAGCAGGCCCAGGGTAGGGAGCTCACCCCTCCACTTT.

This chain links TRBV11-2 with TRBJ2-7; D is perhaps TRBD1 (6 bases). This CDR3 contains 16 residues. Germline V gene data show CDR1 as SGHAT and CDR2 as FQNNGV. V lost 5 bases, J lost 2 bases, and 19 bases lay in between. CDR3 protein: CASSPLEGRGPYEQYF. DNA for the CDR3: TGTGCCAGCAGCCCCCTAGAGGGCAGGGGACCCTACGAGCAGTACTTC.

This rearrangement joins TRBV27 to TRBJ2-7; possible D gene TRBD1, 8 bases. V was trimmed by 6 bases and J by 3 bases, leaving 15 bases between them. Germline assignment: CDR1 MNHEY and CDR2 SMNVEV (reference sequence). The length of the CDR3 is 14 residues. The DNA of the CDR3 is TGTGCCAGCAGGCACAGGGGGGGAGTCTACGAGCAGTACTTC. This sequence encodes CASRHRGGVYEQYF.

The chain employs TRBV5-1 and TRBJ1-6; D call uncertain. Trimming left V 5 bases short and J 8 bases short, with 8 bases between. Looked up from germline, CDR1 is SGHRS and CDR2 is YFSETQ. CDR3 length equals 12 residues. This CDR3 reads CASRSSDSPLHF. The CDR3 DNA sequence: TGCGCCAGCAGATCGAGTGATTCACCCCTCCACTTT.

The genes are TRBV5-8 and TRBJ2-1, with D perhaps TRBD2 (5 bases). The V gene's germline CDR1 is SGHTS and CDR2 YDEGEE. V was clipped by 2 bases and J by 4 bases, with 13 bases between them. The CDR3 consists of 15 residues. CDR3 in DNA: TGTGCCAGCAGCTTCGGACTCATTCTATACAATGAGCAGTTCTTC. Protein product: CASSFGLILYNEQFF. Full variable domain (missing parts from reference TRBV5-8 and TRBJ2-1): EAGVTQSPTHLIKTRGQQATLRCSPISGHTSVYWYQQALGLGLQFLLWYDEGEERNRGNFPPRFSGRQFPNYSSELNVNALELEDSALYLCASSFGLILYNEQFFGPGTRLTVL.

This chain joins TRBV5-6 and TRBJ1-6; D ambiguous. CDR1 is SGHDT, CDR2 YYEEEE, per germline. The V end was cut by 0 bases, the J end by 3 bases, with 10 bases between. There are 16 residues in the CDR3. CDR3 residues: CASSLDGDHYNSPLHF. Here the CDR3 DNA reads TGTGCCAGCAGCTTGGACGGAGACCACTATAATTCACCCCTCCACTTT. Complete variable domain (other parts from reference TRBV5-6 and TRBJ1-6): DAGVTQSPTHLIKTRGQQVTLRCSPKSGHDTVSWYQQALGQGPQFIFQYYEEEERQRGNFPDRFSGHQFPNYSSELNVNALLLGDSALYLCASSLDGDHYNSPLHFGNGTRLTVT.

Details on this clone: One junction end does not reproduce the germline sequence, and a read error may be involved. This chain joins TRBV6-5 and TRBJ2-7; tentative D call: TRBD1 (6 bases). Per the germline V gene, CDR1 is MNHEY and CDR2 is SVGAGI. The CDR3 runs to 13 residues. The DNA for the CDR3 is TGTGCCAGCAGTTCTTCCCCTCCTTGGGACATTCACTTC. Its protein product is CASSSSPPWDIHF.

V and J are TRBV5-8 and TRBJ2-3; D may correspond to TRBD1 or TRBD2 (5 bases each). V lost 2 bases and J 2 bases, leaving 12 bases between the germline ends. This CDR3 has 15 residues. Germline lookup yields CDR1 SGHTS and CDR2 YDEGEE. CDR3 loop: CASSFGLGVTDTQYF. CDR3 bases: TGTGCCAGCAGCTTCGGGCTGGGGGTCACAGATACGCAGTATTTT.